The 29 T cell receptor beta chains in this list originate from one sample, sequenced in a study of shared clonotypes between healthy human individuals (TCRdb year 2020). The library was generated by the immunoSEQ multiplex PCR assay. TCRdb took over this immuneACCESS table, retaining in-frame rearrangements with V and J assigned. Such tables are incomplete; in checked studies, under half of the missing clones stem from an unresolved V gene, and the remainder is unexplained. The table for this sample lists about 1.5 million clones; approximately 97% of them were counted only once. About 1% of the sample is taken by the ten largest. The sequenced material came from naive CD4+ T cells sorted from blood. Taken with the paper, the label for cell subset or site translates to: CD45RA+ positively selected. These receptors all come from a young man in good health.

Comment on this clone: Other DNA sequences of this sample code for an identical CDR3. V is TRBV5-4 and J is TRBJ2-7; 11 bases align to TRBD2. Germline lookup yields CDR1 SGHNT and CDR2 YYREEE (reference sequence). The CDR3 totals 15 residues. The ends lost 0 bases at V and 7 bases at J; junction bases unmatched: 6. The CDR3 sequence is CASSLELAGGREQYF. In DNA, the CDR3 is TGTGCCAGCAGCTTGGAGCTAGCGGGAGGTCGGGAGCAGTACTTC.

The chain joins TRBV11-1 to TRBJ2-7; the D is unclear. The CDR3 length is 12 residues. V lost 1 base and J 6 bases, leaving 7 bases between the germline ends. CDR1 is SGHAT and CDR2 is FQDESV in the germline V gene (reference sequence). CDR3 DNA sequence: TGTGCCAGCAGCTTAGGGGGTGTCGAGCAGTACTTC. Its protein product is CASSLGGVEQYF.

The genes are TRBV19 and TRBJ1-5; a weak D match, TRBD1 (5 bases). Germline CDR1 LNHDA, CDR2 SQIVND (reference sequence). V was pared by 6 bases and J by 5 bases, with 20 bases between. This CDR3 comprises 16 residues. The CDR3 protein is CASSSGGSGLHQPQHF. The CDR3 DNA reads as TGTGCCAGTAGCTCGGGGGGGTCAGGGCTCCATCAGCCCCAGCATTTT.

This chain links TRBV9 with TRBJ2-7; TRBD2 aligns across 8 bases. CDR3 size: 15 residues. V dropped 0 bases and J dropped 6; count of bases not matched to a gene: 8. Germline CDR1 and CDR2: SGDLS and YYNGEE. The CDR3 region is CASSVGAGGISEQYF. The CDR3 coding sequence is TGTGCCAGCAGCGTAGGGGCGGGAGGCATTTCCGAGCAGTACTTC.

The genes are TRBV7-3 and TRBJ2-1; the match to TRBD2 covers 11 bases. CDR1 SGHTA and CDR2 FQGTGA come from the germline V gene. The CDR3 length is 15 residues. Trimming at V came to 4 bases and at J to 4 bases, leaving 3 bases not matched to a gene. The CDR3 region is CASSSGLAAYNEQFF. For the CDR3, the DNA is TGTGCCAGCAGCTCGGGACTAGCGGCATACAATGAGCAGTTCTTC.

The chain joins TRBV15 to TRBJ2-1, with TRBD1 as a possible D gene (6 bases). Trimming cost V 1 base and J 12 bases, with 19 bases left between them. The germline V gene has CDR1 LNHNV and CDR2 YYDKDF (reference sequence). The CDR3 has 15 amino acids. CDR3 protein: CATSRGGQTRGGQFF. The CDR3 nucleotides are TGTGCCACCAGCAGAGGTGGACAGACCCGTGGGGGGCAGTTCTTC.

Remarks on this clone: Other DNA variants within this sample encode the same CDR3. V is TRBV19 and J is TRBJ2-3; D possibly corresponds to TRBD2 (5 bases). The CDR3 extends over 14 amino acids. Germline-derived CDR1 and CDR2 are LNHDA and SQIVND (reference sequence). V lost 5 bases and J 1 base, leaving 10 bases between the germline ends. The CDR3: CASSLLARTDTQYF. CDR3 bases: TGTGCCAGTAGTCTGTTAGCGCGCACAGATACGCAGTATTTT.

The gene calls are TRBV4-3 and TRBJ2-7; D could derive from TRBD1 or TRBD2 (5 bases each). Between the trimmed V and J ends, which lost 1 base and 2 bases, there was a span of 12 bases. In germline, CDR1 is LGHNA, CDR2 YSLEER. This CDR3 is built from 15 residues. The CDR3 nucleotides are TGCGCCAGCAGCCAAGTTTCAGGGCGGGCCTACGAGCAGTACTTC. It yields the protein CASSQVSGRAYEQYF.

The chain has TRBV4-3 and TRBJ1-2; 7 bases fit TRBD1. The CDR3 totals 15 residues. Trimming cost V 0 bases and J 4 bases; bases outside gene matches: 5. Germline V gene lookup returns CDR1 LGHNA and CDR2 YSLEER. The CDR3 protein is CASSQDAQGGYGYTF. CDR3 DNA sequence: TGCGCCAGCAGCCAAGATGCCCAGGGGGGCTATGGCTACACCTTC.

This rearrangement joins TRBV14 to TRBJ2-7; D is ambiguous. The CDR3 has 12 residues. Germline V gives CDR1 SGHDN, CDR2 FVKESK. Trimming cost V 0 bases and J 4 bases, with 4 bases left between them. The CDR3 loop reads CASSQDWYEQYF. The CDR3 DNA follows: TGTGCCAGCAGCCAAGATTGGTACGAGCAGTACTTC. The full variable domain, with the rest looked up from reference TRBV14 and TRBJ2-7, is EAGVTQFPSHSVIEKGQTVTLRCDPISGHDNLYWYRRVMGKEIKFLLHFVKESKQDESGMPNNRFLAERTGGTYSTLKVQPAELEDSGVYFCASSQDWYEQYFGPGTRLTVT.

This chain connects TRBV5-1 to TRBJ2-7; possibly TRBD2 for D (6 bases). The V gene lost 4 bases and the J gene lost 5 bases, with 13 bases spanning the gap. Germline assignment: CDR1 SGHRS and CDR2 YFSETQ. This CDR3 region has 13 residues. DNA of the CDR3: TGCGCCAGCAGCAGGGCGGGGTTCGACGAGCAGTACTTC. The encoded protein is CASSRAGFDEQYF.

The chain joins TRBV11-2 to TRBJ2-1; tentative D call: TRBD2 (5 bases). The CDR3 has 15 residues. V was cut by 5 bases and J by 7 bases, with 18 bases left in between. Per the germline V gene, CDR1 is SGHAT and CDR2 is FQNNGV. The chain's CDR3 is CASSKLEVGWNEQFF. CDR3 DNA sequence: TGTGCCAGCAGCAAACTAGAAGTCGGGTGGAATGAGCAGTTCTTC.

This rearrangement joins TRBV6-4 to TRBJ2-7; D might be TRBD1 or TRBD2, each matching 5 bases. In germline, CDR1 is MRHNA, CDR2 SNTAGT. V lost 2 bases to trimming and J lost 1 base, with 6 bases between them. This CDR3 region has 13 residues. CDR3 nucleotide sequence: TGTGCCAGCAGTGACGAGGGGTCCTACGAGCAGTACTTC. Encoded protein: CASSDEGSYEQYF.

This rearrangement joins TRBV11-2 to TRBJ1-5; TRBD1 matches 8 bases. J was trimmed by 6 bases and V by 4 bases; bases with no gene match: 8. The V gene's germline CDR1 is SGHAT and CDR2 FQNNGV. The CDR3 is 15 residues long. CDR3 region: CASSSLGQGLQPQHF. Written as DNA, the CDR3 is TGTGCCAGCAGCTCTCTCGGACAGGGCCTTCAGCCCCAGCATTTT. The entire variable domain, with the rest obtained from reference TRBV11-2 and TRBJ1-5, is as follows: EAGVAQSPRYKIIEKRQSVAFWCNPISGHATLYWYQQILGQGPKLLIQFQNNGVVDDSQLPKDRFSAERLKGVDSTLKIQPAKLEDSAVYLCASSSLGQGLQPQHFGDGTRLSIL.

The V and J genes are TRBV6-4 and TRBJ2-3; D possibly corresponds to TRBD1 (5 bases). Germline values: CDR1 MRHNA, CDR2 SNTAGT. The CDR3 runs to 15 residues. Trimming shortened V by 0 bases and J by 4 bases, and 11 bases separated the two germline ends. DNA of the CDR3: TGTGCCAGCAGTGACTCGGCAGGGCTCCCAGATACGCAGTATTTT. The encoded protein is CASSDSAGLPDTQYF.

The chain combines TRBV5-4 with TRBJ2-7, with D maybe TRBD2 (5 bases). Looked up from germline, CDR1 is SGHNT and CDR2 is YYREEE (reference sequence). CDR3 length: 15 amino acids. V was cut by 4 bases and J by 3 bases, with 17 bases left in between. The CDR3 spells CASSLGGWRSYEQYF. CDR3 DNA: TGTGCCAGCAGCCTGGGCGGATGGAGGAGCTACGAGCAGTACTTC.

CDR3 sequence reads: CASSRGDRNNEQFF. The CDR3 DNA reads TGCGCCAGCAGCCGGGGTGATAGAAACAATGAGCAGTTCTTC. V is TRBV4-3 and J is TRBJ2-1; D gene ambiguous. V gave up 4 bases and J gave up 5 bases, with 12 bases separating them. The CDR3 totals 14 residues. The germline CDR1 and CDR2 sequences are LGHNA and YSLEER.

Remarks on this clone: Other DNA sequences in the sample encode the same CDR3. The J gene is TRBJ2-3, the V gene TRBV19, with a tentative D call TRBD2 (6 bases). CDR1 and CDR2 (germline): LNHDA, SQIVND (reference sequence). Trimming left V 4 bases short and J 2 bases short, with 10 bases between. This CDR3 has 14 amino acids. CDR3 sequence: CASSSGTFTDTQYF. CDR3 in DNA: TGTGCCAGTAGTAGCGGGACTTTCACAGATACGCAGTATTTT.

V and J are TRBV5-1 and TRBJ1-1; D ambiguous. The germline V gene encodes CDR1 SGHRS and CDR2 YFSETQ. V was pared by 4 bases and J by 0 bases, with 13 bases between. CDR3 length equals 15 residues. The CDR3 DNA reads as TGCGCCAGCAGCCTAATCTCGGGGATGAACACTGAAGCTTTCTTT. This gives the protein CASSLISGMNTEAFF.

V usage is TRBV28 and J usage is TRBJ2-5; D is tentatively TRBD1 or TRBD2 (5 bases each). Matching the DNA end better, TRBJ2-7 makes the J call doubtful. Germline V gene sequence: CDR1 MDHEN, CDR2 SYDVKM. The CDR3 has 14 residues. CDR3 sequence (DNA): TGTGCCAGCAGGCCAGGGAGAAACTCCTACGAGCAGTACTTC. This gives the protein CASRPGRNSYEQYF.

V gene TRBV28 combines with J gene TRBJ1-2; D might be TRBD1 (5 bases). The V and J ends lost 8 bases and 6 bases respectively, with 28 bases between them. The CDR3 is 17 residues long. Germline V gives CDR1 MDHEN, CDR2 SYDVKM. CDR3 coding DNA: TGTGCCAGCGGGCTTACCGGGACCGTAAGAGGGAGGGATGGCTACACCTTC. Protein sequence: CASGLTGTVRGRDGYTF.

The chain recombines TRBV7-9 with TRBJ2-3; no reliable D call. The V gene's germline CDR1 is SEHNR and CDR2 FQNEAQ (reference sequence). This CDR3 spans 11 amino acids. The ends were cut back, 6 bases at V and 8 bases at J, with 9 bases in the middle. The CDR3 DNA reads as TGTGCCAGCAGATCGGACGGTACGCAGTATTTT. Its protein product is CASRSDGTQYF.

The CDR3 protein is CASSPRRLVGHEQFF. As DNA, the CDR3 is TGTGCCAGCAGCCCCCGTAGACTAGTAGGACATGAGCAGTTCTTC. The J gene is TRBJ2-1, the V gene TRBV9; a possible D gene is TRBD2 (6 bases). Germline V gene data show CDR1 as SGDLS and CDR2 as YYNGEE. The length of the CDR3 is 15 residues. The germline V and J ends were trimmed by 4 bases and 8 bases, with 19 bases remaining between them. The complete variable domain, with remaining parts taken from reference TRBV9 and TRBJ2-1, reads DSGVTQTPKHLITATGQRVTLRCSPRSGDLSVYWYQQSLDQGLQFLIQYYNGEERAKGNILERFSAQQFPDLHSELNLSSLELGDSALYFCASSPRRLVGHEQFFGPGTRLTVL.

The V and J genes are TRBV21-1 and TRBJ2-7. TRBV21-1 is recorded as a pseudogene. CDR3 length: 13 amino acids. The CDR3 nucleotides are TGTGCCAGCAGCAATGACGACTCCTACGAGCAGTACTTC. Its protein is CASSNDDSYEQYF.

Turning to this clone: The sample contains more than one DNA sequence encoding this CDR3. The chain joins TRBV7-9 to TRBJ1-1, with D possibly being TRBD1 (6 bases). Germline CDR1 reads SEHNR; CDR2 reads FQNEAQ (reference sequence). V shed 1 base and J shed 4 bases, with 7 bases lying between them. CDR3 length: 13 residues. The CDR3 region is CASSLEGGTEAFF. DNA of the CDR3: TGTGCCAGCAGCTTAGAGGGGGGCACTGAAGCTTTCTTT. The whole variable domain, remainder taken from reference TRBV7-9 and TRBJ1-1, is DTGVSQNPRHKITKRGQNVTFRCDPISEHNRLYWYRQTLGQGPEFLTYFQNEAQLEKSRLLSDRFSAERPKGSFSTLEIQRTEQGDSAMYLCASSLEGGTEAFFGQGTRLTVV.

DNA of the CDR3: TGTGCCAGCAGTTTCCTTGGACAGGGAACCTACGAGCAGTACTTC. Protein product: CASSFLGQGTYEQYF. This chain links TRBV6-5 with TRBJ2-7; 8 nucleotides line up with TRBD1. CDR1 MNHEY and CDR2 SVGAGI come from the germline V gene. The CDR3 has 15 amino acids. Germline trimming cut 4 bases from V and 2 bases from J; bases unmatched to any gene: 7.

The CDR3 sequence is CASSPRHAAANYGYTF. CDR3 bases: TGTGCCAGCTCACCACGTCACGCGGCCGCTAACTATGGCTACACCTTC. V is TRBV18 and J is TRBJ1-2, with D uncertain. The CDR3 loop spans 16 amino acids. Trimming took off 1 base at V and 0 bases at J, with 12 bases between the two ends. CDR1 is KGHSH, CDR2 LQKENI, per germline.

The rearrangement joins TRBV6-1 to TRBJ1-2, with 10 nucleotides matching TRBD1. After removal of 6 bases from V and 6 bases from J, the junction contained 4 bases not matched to a gene. Germline V gives CDR1 MNHNS, CDR2 SASEGT. CDR3 length: 13 amino acids. CDR3: CASSHGTGDGYTF. CDR3 sequence (DNA): TGTGCCAGCAGCCACGGGACAGGGGATGGCTACACCTTC.

The chain has TRBV6-1 and TRBJ1-5, with 10 positions matching TRBD1. Germline V gives CDR1 MNHNS, CDR2 SASEGT. The length of the CDR3 is 15 residues. The junction had 2 bases not matched to a gene; V was cut back by 4 bases and J by 2 bases. CDR3 sequence (DNA): TGTGCCAGCAGTGGAGGGACAGGGGGCAATCAGCCCCAGCATTTT. This sequence encodes CASSGGTGGNQPQHF.